This T cell receptor (beta chain) was recorded in a study of CD8 T cells in ankylosing spondylitis. TCRdb reanalysed the 5' RACE reads using MiXCR and keeps one entry per CDR3 protein. The table includes 250,000 to 350,000 distinct CDR3 sequences, 20% detected once. This clonotype was seen only a few times. The length of the CDR3 is 14 residues. Trimming took off 3 bases at V and 2 bases at J, with 9 bases between the two ends. Germline CDR1 SGHRS, CDR2 YFSETQ. The genes are TRBV5-1 and TRBJ2-1; TRBD2 is a possible D gene (5 bases). Material: blood, either unsorted or a sorted T cell fraction (not recorded which). The receptor's source is a male donor with ankylosing spondylitis or in good health (not recorded which). CDR3 nucleotides: TGCGCCAGCAGCTCAGCGGCTCCCTACAATGAGCAGTTCTTC. This codes for CASSSAAPYNEQFF. Complete variable domain (other parts from reference TRBV5-1 and TRBJ2-1): KAGVTQTPRYLIKTRGQQVTLSCSPISGHRSVSWYQQTPGQGLQFLFEYFSETQRNKGNFPGRFSGRQFSNSRSEMNVSTLELGDSALYLCASSSAAPYNEQFFGPGTRLTVL.